The rows below give T cell receptor beta chains drawn from one sample of a study of untreated major depressive disorder. Sequencing used immunoSEQ multiplex PCR; TCRdb keeps in-frame clones, though not all of them. Here the sample spans about 20,000 clones, 92% being singletons. The specimen was CD4+ T cells from PBMCs. The receptors were sampled from a woman aged 40 to 50 with major depressive disorder. The CDR3 runs from the conserved cysteine through the conserved F or W. Each record gives: CDR3 DNA, CDR3 protein, clone size, V gene, J gene, D gene. D genes are given only for firm matches. Rows may omit the clone size; those that give it use once, few, many or a size class.

CDR3nt: TGTGCCAGCAGCTTACAAGGGGGCGCGTCACCCCTCCACTTT
CDR3aa: CASSLQGGASPLHF
abundance: .
v_gene: TRBV7-9
j_gene: TRBJ1-6
d_gene: TRBD1

CDR3nt: TGTGCCAGTACCGACGACAGAAATTTACTCATACCAAATTCACCCCTCCACTTT
CDR3aa: CASTDDRNLLIPNSPLHF
abundance: .
v_gene: TRBV19
j_gene: TRBJ1-6
d_gene: .

CDR3nt: TGTGCCAGCAGGATGGGACTAGCGGCCCCTGAGCAGTTCTTC
CDR3aa: CASRMGLAAPEQFF
abundance: .
v_gene: TRBV27
j_gene: TRBJ2-1
d_gene: TRBD2

CDR3nt: TGTGCCAGCAGCTACCGGGACACGAATAATTCACCCCTCCACTTT
CDR3aa: CASSYRDTNNSPLHF
abundance: .
v_gene: TRBV5-8
j_gene: TRBJ1-6
d_gene: .

CDR3nt: TGCGCCAGCAGCCACCGACTAGCTTTAGATGAGCAGTTCTTC
CDR3aa: CASSHRLALDEQFF
abundance: .
v_gene: TRBV4-3
j_gene: TRBJ2-1
d_gene: TRBD2

CDR3nt: TGTGCCAGCAGCTTAGTCACGTTAAGACCTCGCACAGATACGCAGTATTTT
CDR3aa: CASSLVTLRPRTDTQYF
abundance: .
v_gene: TRBV7-2
j_gene: TRBJ2-3
d_gene: .

CDR3nt: TGTGCCAGTACAGGAGGATATGGCTACACCTTC
CDR3aa: CASTGGYGYTF
abundance: few
v_gene: TRBV19
j_gene: TRBJ1-2
d_gene: .

CDR3nt: TGTGCCAGCAGTGCCCGGACAGGGTTCGGGAACACTGAAGCTTTCTTT
CDR3aa: CASSARTGFGNTEAFF
abundance: .
v_gene: TRBV27
j_gene: TRBJ1-1
d_gene: TRBD1

CDR3nt: TGCGCCAGCAGCTTGGGGACGGCACCCGAAAAACTGTTTTTT
CDR3aa: CASSLGTAPEKLFF
abundance: .
v_gene: TRBV5-1
j_gene: TRBJ1-4
d_gene: .

CDR3nt: TGCGCCAGCAGCTTGGTGGGGTATACTGAAGCTTTCTTT
CDR3aa: CASSLVGYTEAFF
abundance: .
v_gene: TRBV5-1
j_gene: TRBJ1-1
d_gene: .

CDR3nt: TGCAGCGTTGTAGCCGGGGATCTTGGCTACACCTTC
CDR3aa: CSVVAGDLGYTF
abundance: .
v_gene: TRBV29-1
j_gene: TRBJ1-2
d_gene: .

CDR3nt: TGTGCCAGCAGTTACTCACGGAGACGGACGCAAGAGACCCAGTACTTC
CDR3aa: CASSYSRRRTQETQYF
abundance: .
v_gene: TRBV6-5
j_gene: TRBJ2-5
d_gene: .

CDR3nt: TGCGCCAGCAGCTTGGATGGGGGAGCGAGCTATGGCTACACCTTC
CDR3aa: CASSLDGGASYGYTF
abundance: medium-sized
v_gene: TRBV5-1
j_gene: TRBJ1-2
d_gene: .

CDR3nt: TGTGCCAGCAGCTACGAGTTCGGGAAGAACACTGAAGCTTTCTTT
CDR3aa: CASSYEFGKNTEAFF
abundance: .
v_gene: TRBV6-5
j_gene: TRBJ1-1
d_gene: .

CDR3nt: TGTGCCTGGAGCAGGGACGGCGAGCAGTACTTC
CDR3aa: CAWSRDGEQYF
abundance: .
v_gene: TRBV30
j_gene: TRBJ2-7
d_gene: .

CDR3nt: TGTGCCTGGAGTGGAACAGGGAGCTCTGGGGCCAACGTCCTGACTTTC
CDR3aa: CAWSGTGSSGANVLTF
abundance: .
v_gene: TRBV30
j_gene: TRBJ2-6
d_gene: .

CDR3nt: TGTGCCAGTAGTATACAGGGGACAGATAGGGGATCACCCCTCCACTTT
CDR3aa: CASSIQGTDRGSPLHF
abundance: .
v_gene: TRBV19
j_gene: TRBJ1-6
d_gene: TRBD1

CDR3nt: TGTGCCTGGAAGGAGCGGGCGGGGGGTTTGGAGACCCAGTACTTC
CDR3aa: CAWKERAGGLETQYF
abundance: .
v_gene: TRBV30
j_gene: TRBJ2-5
d_gene: TRBD2

CDR3nt: TGCGCCAGCAGCCAAGGTAGGGCTAGGCGGGGGGTCACAGATACGCAGTATTTT
CDR3aa: CASSQGRARRGVTDTQYF
abundance: .
v_gene: TRBV4-1
j_gene: TRBJ2-3
d_gene: TRBD2

CDR3nt: TGTGCCAGCTCACCAGGACAGATCTATGGCTACACCTTC
CDR3aa: CASSPGQIYGYTF
abundance: .
v_gene: TRBV18
j_gene: TRBJ1-2
d_gene: .

CDR3nt: TGCAGCGTTCACGGACAGGGGGGGACTGAAGCTTTCTTT
CDR3aa: CSVHGQGGTEAFF
abundance: .
v_gene: TRBV29-1
j_gene: TRBJ1-1
d_gene: TRBD1

CDR3nt: TGTGCCAGCAGCTTGGTTGGAGGGATGAACACTGAAGCTTTCTTT
CDR3aa: CASSLVGGMNTEAFF
abundance: once
v_gene: TRBV5-4
j_gene: TRBJ1-1
d_gene: .

CDR3nt: TGTGCCAGCAGCCTCCCTGGTTCCCACGAGCAGTACTTC
CDR3aa: CASSLPGSHEQYF
abundance: few
v_gene: TRBV7-3
j_gene: TRBJ2-7
d_gene: .